One and the same sample provided the 9 T cell receptor beta chains below, sequenced in a study of CD8+ T cells in alopecia areata (dated by TCRdb to between 2017 and 2018). The method behind the library was the immunoSEQ multiplex PCR assay. RNA was extracted from all samples and reverse transcribed into cDNA as template for TCR sequencing. Not all clones reach the TCRdb copy of this immuneACCESS table, which keeps in-frame sequences only. Checked studies attribute under half of the gap to unresolved V genes and leave the rest unexplained. The table records more than 90,000 clones for this sample, and not one of them appears only once. In total, the top ten clones hold around a fifth of the sample. Sequencing input: lesional skin. Receptor source: a C3H/HeJ mouse with alopecia areata. Mice of this line possess the MHC haplotype H2-k.

This clone appeared many times. All gene names here are mouse names. The observed sequence ends 4 residues before the CDR3 terminus, with the missing tail filled in from the germline J gene. The chain employs TRBV17 and TRBJ2-1; D is perhaps TRBD1 (5 bases). V gave up 4 bases and J gave up 4 bases, with 8 bases separating them. This CDR3 is built from 13 residues. From germline, CDR1 is MNHDT and CDR2 YYDKIL. Incomplete CDR3 DNA: TGTGCTAGCAGTACCCCAGGGTATGCT. It codes for CASSTPGYA. The whole CDR3 reads CASSTPGYAEQFF.

This clone was observed a few times. Gene and germline names: mouse. Read coverage stops 4 residues before the CDR3 terminus; the germline J gene supplies the remainder. The gene calls are TRBV13-3 and TRBJ2-1; TRBD1 matches 9 bases. Germline lookup yields CDR1 NNHDY and CDR2 SYVADS. The CDR3 is 14 amino acids. The sequenced CDR3 bases are TGTGCCAGCAGTGCACAGGGGGCGGAGGCT. Its protein product is CASSAQGAEA. The whole CDR3 region reads CASSAQGAEAEQFF.

On this clone: The gene symbols are mouse symbols. The CDR3 end lies 4 residues beyond the end of the read and is filled in from the germline J gene. J is TRBJ2-2 and V is TRBV13-3, with 13 bases matching TRBD2. The CDR3 sequence is 17 residues long. Trimming cost V 5 bases and J 1 base; bases outside gene matches: 5. Per the germline V gene, CDR1 is NNHDY and CDR2 is SYVADS. The CDR3 reads CASSGTGGVLNTGQLYF. The CDR3 DNA, read in part, is TGTGCCAGCAGCGGGACTGGGGGGGTCTTAAACACCGGG.

To note about this clone: Mouse gene names apply. The read comes to an end 4 residues before the CDR3 does, leaving the germline J gene to fill in the end. The chain has TRBV1 and TRBJ2-4, with TRBD2 matching 8 bases. Germline-derived CDR1 and CDR2 are NSQYPW and LRSPGD (reference sequence). J lost 2 bases, V lost 3 bases, and 7 bases had no gene match. This CDR3 is built from 16 residues. The CDR3 spells CTCSALELGVQNTLYF. The covered CDR3 bases are TGCACCTGCAGTGCCCTCGAACTGGGGGTTCAAAAC.

This clone was seen a few times. Gene and germline names: mouse. Partial CDR3 DNA: TGTGCCTGGAGTCCTCAGGGGCTAAACTCC. It yields the protein CAWSPQGLNS. The entire CDR3 sequence reads CAWSPQGLNSDYTF. V and J are TRBV31 and TRBJ1-2; D possibly corresponds to TRBD1 (6 bases). The read ends 4 residues shy of where the CDR3 ends; the end is completed using the germline J gene. Germline V gene sequence: CDR1 GKSSPN, CDR2 SITVG. V was clipped by 1 base and J by 1 base, with 10 bases between them. This CDR3 has 14 amino acids.

In the case of this clone: Germline and genes here are mouse. The read terminates 4 residues before the CDR3 end, so the remaining end is supplied by the germline J gene. J is TRBJ1-4 and V is TRBV16; weak D call: TRBD1 (6 bases). Trimming left V 4 bases short and J 3 bases short, with 9 bases between. The CDR3 covers 14 residues. The V gene's germline CDR1 is SGHSA and CDR2 FRNQAP. The CDR3 DNA, read in part, is TGTGCAAGCAGCTCCGGGACACCCAACGAA. Amino acid sequence: CASSSGTPNE. The entire CDR3 is CASSSGTPNERLFF.

At least ten counts were recorded for this clone. The genes are named according to mouse. From the germline J gene comes the end of the CDR3, since the read stops 4 residues before it. The rearrangement uses TRBV19 and TRBJ2-3; 7 bases agree with TRBD1. Trimming cost V 3 bases and J 1 base; bases outside gene matches: 2. This CDR3 has 14 residues. CDR1 and CDR2 from the germline V gene are FNHDT and SITEND (reference sequence). CDR3 bases read: TGTGCCAGCAGTAACAGGGGAGGTGCAGAA. Translation: CASSNRGGAE. The full CDR3 is CASSNRGGAETLYF.

Details on this clone: TCRdb's protein and the translated DNA diverge at residue 13; the protein reported here is the translation of the DNA. Genes and germline come from the mouse. Incomplete CDR3 DNA: TGTGCCAGCACCATGGGACAGGGGGTTTCTGGCAATACG. It codes for CASTMGQGVSGNT. The CDR3 as a whole reads CASTMGQGVSGNTLYF. V usage is TRBV19 and J usage is TRBJ1-3, with TRBD1 identical over 11 bases. The CDR3 extends 3 residues past the end of the read, so its final part is completed from the germline J gene. Germline loops: CDR1 FNHDT, CDR2 SITEND (reference sequence). The CDR3 runs to 16 residues.

This clone was found many times. Genes and germline are mouse. Read data end 4 residues before the CDR3 end; the end is taken from the germline J gene. This sequence joins TRBV19 and TRBJ2-7; D is uncertain. The CDR3 has 12 amino acids. CDR1 FNHDT and CDR2 SITEND come from the germline V gene (reference sequence). The sequenced part of the CDR3 DNA is TGTGCCAGCAGTATAGTGGTTTAT. This gives the protein CASSIVVY. The CDR3 in full is CASSIVVYEQYF.